The rows below give T cell receptor beta chains drawn from one sample of a study of blood T cells in healthy people across ages. TCRdb fed the 5' RACE reads into MiXCR, producing one record per CDR3 protein. Of about 800,000 distinct CDR3 sequences detected, 55% to 75% appear once; the ten largest clones hold around 22%. Specimen: blood. The receptors derive from a man under 40 in good health. The CDR3 runs from the conserved cysteine through the conserved F or W. Each record gives: J gene, D gene, clone size, V gene, CDR3 DNA, CDR3 protein. A D gene is named only where the DNA matches it firmly. A clone size is listed for some rows: how often the clone was seen (once, few, many), or a class if it is expanded.

>TRBJ1-1|NA|NA|TRBV18
TGTGCCAGCTCACCGCCTACGAGGTTGAGCACTGAAGCTTTCTTT
CASSPPTRLSTEAFF
>TRBJ1-2|NA|once|TRBV29-1
TGCAGCGTCGAAGATCGTCAGGGAGGGGGCTACACCTTC
CSVEDRQGGGYTF
>TRBJ2-5|TRBD1|NA|TRBV29-1
TGCAGCGTCGAATTTAGGGGGCAGGGATCAGAGACCCAGTACTTC
CSVEFRGQGSETQYF
>TRBJ1-4|TRBD1|NA|TRBV4-2
TGTGCCAGCAGCCCAGGGGGTGAGCGTGAAAAACTGTTTTTT
CASSPGGEREKLFF
>TRBJ1-1|TRBD1|few|TRBV20-1
TGCAGTGCTCTCGAGACAGGGCACACAGGCGCTTTCTTT
CSALETGHTGAFF
>TRBJ2-1|NA|NA|TRBV5-1
TGCGCCAGCAGCGAAAGCTCAAGGGGTCACTACAATGAGCAGTTCTTC
CASSESSRGHYNEQFF
>TRBJ2-5|NA|NA|TRBV11-2
TGTGCCAGCAGCTCCCCAGGGGGGGTGAGGGAGCAGTACTTC
CASSSPGGVREQYF
>TRBJ2-2|TRBD2|NA|TRBV7-2
TGTGCCAGCAGCCCTGGGACTAGCGGGCTCCTCGGGGAGCTGTTTTTT
CASSPGTSGLLGELFF
>TRBJ1-1|NA|few|TRBV9
TGTGCCAGCAGCAAAGGGGCAGACTCCGGTGAAGCTTTCTTT
CASSKGADSGEAFF
>TRBJ2-1|NA|NA|TRBV28
TGTGCCAGCAGTTCCCTTATAGACAATGAGCAGTTCTTC
CASSSLIDNEQFF
>TRBJ2-3|NA|NA|TRBV6-1
TGTGCCAGCAGTGACGTGGGCTCGGGAATAGATACGCAGTATTTT
CASSDVGSGIDTQYF
>TRBJ2-1|TRBD2|NA|TRBV7-2
TGTGCCAGCAGCTTTGTAGCGGGGCTCTCCTACAATGAGCAGTTCTTC
CASSFVAGLSYNEQFF
>TRBJ2-1|NA|once|TRBV7-2
TGTGCCAGCAGCCCTGGGGCAGGTCAAGCCTACGAGCAGTTCTTC
CASSPGAGQAYEQFF
>TRBJ1-1|NA|NA|TRBV25-1
TGTGCCAGCAGTGAAGAGGGAGCTAGAACTGAAACTTTCTTT
CASSEEGARTETFF
>TRBJ2-7|TRBD1|NA|TRBV15
TGTGCCACCAGCAGGGATGGCTACGTGACAGGGCTTATCGGATACGAGCAGTACTTC
CATSRDGYVTGLIGYEQYF
>TRBJ1-2|NA|NA|TRBV7-9
TGTGCCAGCAGCTTAGTCCCGGATAACTATGGCTACACCTTC
CASSLVPDNYGYTF
>TRBJ1-2|NA|NA|TRBV2
TGTGCCAGCAGTGAAGTCCGGAAAGACTATGGCTACACCTTC
CASSEVRKDYGYTF
>TRBJ2-3|NA|few|TRBV13
TGTGCCAGCAGCTTAGGTCTAGTTAGTCCAGATACGCAGTATTTT
CASSLGLVSPDTQYF
>TRBJ2-1|NA|NA|TRBV9
TGTGCCAGCAGCGAGCCCCTAAGTGGTGGCGGGGCCAATGAGCAGTTCTTC
CASSEPLSGGGANEQFF
>TRBJ2-1|NA|few|TRBV4-2
TGTGCCAGCAGCCTGAGTAGGGATGAGCAGTTCTTC
CASSLSRDEQFF
>TRBJ1-5|NA|NA|TRBV5-1
TGCGCCAGCAGCTTGAAGGGTGGGGGGCAGCCCCAGCATTTT
CASSLKGGGQPQHF
>TRBJ1-1|TRBD1|few|TRBV6-5
TGTGCCAGCAGTTACGGACAGGTGAACACTGAAGCTTTCTTT
CASSYGQVNTEAFF
>TRBJ2-3|TRBD2|NA|TRBV5-1
TGCGCCAGCAGCCCCTGGGCTAGCGGGGGTGACACAGATACGCAGTATTTT
CASSPWASGGDTDTQYF
>TRBJ2-3|TRBD1|NA|TRBV5-8
TGTGCCGACAGGGAAGATACGCAGTATTTT
CADREDTQYF
>TRBJ1-2|TRBD1|NA|TRBV18
TGTGCCAGCTCACCAACGGACAGGATTCACACCTTC
CASSPTDRIHTF
>TRBJ1-6|NA|NA|TRBV3-1
TGTGCCAGCAGCCAGGGCGCAAATTCACCCCTCCACTTT
CASSQGANSPLHF
>TRBJ2-7|NA|NA|TRBV7-2
TGTGCCAGCAGCTCTGGGGGGGGCGCATTCCCCTACGAGCAGTACTTC
CASSSGGGAFPYEQYF
>TRBJ2-6|NA|NA|TRBV7-2
TGTGCCAGCAGCTGGGACATGCCCTCTGGGGCCAACGTCCTGACTTTC
CASSWDMPSGANVLTF
>TRBJ2-1|NA|NA|TRBV12-3/TRBV12-4
TGTGCCAGCACCATTCTTCAGGGGGGTGAGCAGTTCTTC
CASTILQGGEQFF
>TRBJ2-5|NA|NA|TRBV20-1
TGCAGTGCCGAACAGGGGACCCAGTACTTC
CSAEQGTQYF